This TCR beta chain comes out of a study of T cells in Graves' hyperthyroidism and ophthalmopathy. Study observations and caveats: Model output signaled ophthalmopathy a median about 6.3 months ahead of onset. In simple terms, a model built on 13 V-J features told ophthalmopathy apart from stable hyperthyroidism.

Germline V gene lookup returns CDR1 ENHRY and CDR2 SYGVKD. Germline trimming cut 6 bases from V and 0 bases from J; bases unmatched to any gene: 10. The CDR3 totals 16 residues. Absence of ophthalmopathy progression within 18 months defined stable Graves' hyperthyroidism. Patients aged 18 to 65 had newly diagnosed hyperthyroidism lasting under 2 months. Amplification yielded TCR beta CDR3 regions, with RNA transcripts as the source. First-round RT-PCR targeting the TCR CDR3 was performed with the HTBI primer set. Using its own MiXCR run on the multiplex PCR reads, TCRdb lists one record per CDR3 protein. Of about 540,000 distinct CDR3 sequences in the sample, 46% were seen once. Details on this clonotype: The antigen is not known.

The source is a woman in her late teens or twenties with Graves' hyperthyroidism. J is TRBJ1-1 and V is TRBV10-3, with 7 bases matching TRBD1. Specimen: peripheral blood or thyroid tissue (not recorded which). CDR3 DNA: TGTGCCATCAGCTTCGACAGGGAGGGATTGAACACTGAAGCTTTCTTT. It translates to CAISFDREGLNTEAFF.